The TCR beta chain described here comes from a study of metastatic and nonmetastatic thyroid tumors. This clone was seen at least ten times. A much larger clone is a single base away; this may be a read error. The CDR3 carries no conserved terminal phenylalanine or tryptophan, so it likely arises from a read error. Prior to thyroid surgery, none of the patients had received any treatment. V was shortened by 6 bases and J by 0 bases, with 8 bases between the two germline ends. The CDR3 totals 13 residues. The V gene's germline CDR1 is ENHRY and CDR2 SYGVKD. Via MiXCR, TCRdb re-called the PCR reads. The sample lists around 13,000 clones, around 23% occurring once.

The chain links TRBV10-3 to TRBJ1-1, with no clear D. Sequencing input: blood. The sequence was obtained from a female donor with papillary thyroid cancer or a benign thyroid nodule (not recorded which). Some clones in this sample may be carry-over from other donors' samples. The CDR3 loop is CAIRISVNTEAFS. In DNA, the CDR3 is TGTGCCATCAGGATTAGTGTGAACACTGAAGCTTTCTCT.